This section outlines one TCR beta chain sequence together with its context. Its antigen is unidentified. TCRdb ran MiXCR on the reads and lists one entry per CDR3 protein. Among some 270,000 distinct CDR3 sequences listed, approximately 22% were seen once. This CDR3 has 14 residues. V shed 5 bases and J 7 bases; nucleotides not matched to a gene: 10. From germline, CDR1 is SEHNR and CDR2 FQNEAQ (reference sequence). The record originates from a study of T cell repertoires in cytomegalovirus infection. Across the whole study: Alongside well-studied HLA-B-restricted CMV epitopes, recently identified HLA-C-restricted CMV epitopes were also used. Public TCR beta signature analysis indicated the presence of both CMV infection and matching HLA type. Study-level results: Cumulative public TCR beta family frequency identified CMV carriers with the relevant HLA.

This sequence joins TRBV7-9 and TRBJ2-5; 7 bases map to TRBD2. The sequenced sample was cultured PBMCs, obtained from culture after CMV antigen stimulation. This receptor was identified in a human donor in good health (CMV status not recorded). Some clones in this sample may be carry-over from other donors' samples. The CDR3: CASSGQRDSWTQYF. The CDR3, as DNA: TGTGCCAGCAGCGGGCAGCGGGACTCGTGGACCCAGTACTTC.